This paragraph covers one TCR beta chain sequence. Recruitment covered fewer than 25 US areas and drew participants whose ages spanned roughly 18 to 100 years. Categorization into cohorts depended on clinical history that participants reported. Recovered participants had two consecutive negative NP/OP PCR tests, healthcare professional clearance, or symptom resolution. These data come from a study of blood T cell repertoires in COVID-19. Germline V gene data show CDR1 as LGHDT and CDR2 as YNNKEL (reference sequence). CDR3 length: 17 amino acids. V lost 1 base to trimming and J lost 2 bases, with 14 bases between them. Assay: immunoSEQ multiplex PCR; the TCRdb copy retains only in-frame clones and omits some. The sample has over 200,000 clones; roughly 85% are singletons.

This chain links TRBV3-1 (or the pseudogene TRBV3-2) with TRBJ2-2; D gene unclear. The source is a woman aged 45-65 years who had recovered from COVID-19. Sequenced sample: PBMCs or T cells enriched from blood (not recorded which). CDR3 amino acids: CASSQAPDGPNTGELFF. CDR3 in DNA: TGTGCCAGCAGCCAAGCCCCCGATGGCCCAAACACCGGGGAGCTGTTTTTT.